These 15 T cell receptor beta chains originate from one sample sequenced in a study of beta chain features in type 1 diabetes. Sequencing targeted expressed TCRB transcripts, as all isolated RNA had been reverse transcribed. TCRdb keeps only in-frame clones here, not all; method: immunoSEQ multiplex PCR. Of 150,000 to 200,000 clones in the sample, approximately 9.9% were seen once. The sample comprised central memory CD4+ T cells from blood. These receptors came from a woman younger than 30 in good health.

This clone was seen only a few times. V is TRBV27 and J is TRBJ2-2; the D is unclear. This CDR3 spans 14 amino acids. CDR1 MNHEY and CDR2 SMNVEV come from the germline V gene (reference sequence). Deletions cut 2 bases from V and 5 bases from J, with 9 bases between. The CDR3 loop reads CASSLLARTGELFF. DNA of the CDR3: TGTGCCAGCAGTTTACTGGCGAGGACCGGGGAGCTGTTTTTT.

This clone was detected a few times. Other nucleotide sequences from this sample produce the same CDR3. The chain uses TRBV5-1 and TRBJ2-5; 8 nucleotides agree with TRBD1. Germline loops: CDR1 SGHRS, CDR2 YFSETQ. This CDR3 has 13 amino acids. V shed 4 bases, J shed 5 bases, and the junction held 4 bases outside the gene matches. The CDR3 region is CASSLGQGETQYF. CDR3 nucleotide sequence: TGCGCCAGCAGCCTCGGACAGGGTGAGACCCAGTACTTC.

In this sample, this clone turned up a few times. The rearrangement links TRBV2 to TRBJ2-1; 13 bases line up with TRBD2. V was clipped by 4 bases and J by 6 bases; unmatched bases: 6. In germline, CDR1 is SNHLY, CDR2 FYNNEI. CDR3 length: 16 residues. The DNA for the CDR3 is TGTGCCAGCAGTGGGGGGGGACTAGCGGGATTCAATGAGCAGTTCTTC. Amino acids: CASSGGGLAGFNEQFF.

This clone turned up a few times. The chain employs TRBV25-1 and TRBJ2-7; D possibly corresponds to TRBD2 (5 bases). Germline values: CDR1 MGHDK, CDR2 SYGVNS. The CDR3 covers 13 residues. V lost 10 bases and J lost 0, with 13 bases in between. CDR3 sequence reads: CATAQRTSYEQYF. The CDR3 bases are TGTGCCACCGCACAGCGGACCTCCTACGAGCAGTACTTC.

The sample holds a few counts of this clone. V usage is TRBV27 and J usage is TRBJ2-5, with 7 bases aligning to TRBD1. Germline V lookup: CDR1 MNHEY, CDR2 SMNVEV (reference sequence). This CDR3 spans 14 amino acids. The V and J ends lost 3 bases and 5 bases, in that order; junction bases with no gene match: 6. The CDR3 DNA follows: TGTGCCAGCAGTTTGACAGGGAGTGCGGAGACCCAGTACTTC. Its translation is CASSLTGSAETQYF.

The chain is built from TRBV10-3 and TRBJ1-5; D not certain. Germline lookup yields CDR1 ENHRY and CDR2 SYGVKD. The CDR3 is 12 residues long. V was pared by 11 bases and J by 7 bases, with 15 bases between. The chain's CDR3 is CASCDPGQPQHF. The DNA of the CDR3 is TGTGCCTCCTGTGACCCGGGGCAGCCCCAGCATTTT.

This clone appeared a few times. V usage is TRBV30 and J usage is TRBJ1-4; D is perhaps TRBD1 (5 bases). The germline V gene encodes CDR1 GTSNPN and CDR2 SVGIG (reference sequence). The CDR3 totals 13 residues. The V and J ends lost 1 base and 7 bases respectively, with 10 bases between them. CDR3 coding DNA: TGTGCCTGGAGTGCGGGGAGGGGTGAAAAACTGTTTTTT. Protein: CAWSAGRGEKLFF.

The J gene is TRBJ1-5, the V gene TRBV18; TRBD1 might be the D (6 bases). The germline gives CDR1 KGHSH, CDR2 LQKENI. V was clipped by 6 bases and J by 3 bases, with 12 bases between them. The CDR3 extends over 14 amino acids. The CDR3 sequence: CASSPGGLNQPQHF. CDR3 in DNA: TGTGCCAGCTCTCCGGGGGGGCTCAATCAGCCCCAGCATTTT.

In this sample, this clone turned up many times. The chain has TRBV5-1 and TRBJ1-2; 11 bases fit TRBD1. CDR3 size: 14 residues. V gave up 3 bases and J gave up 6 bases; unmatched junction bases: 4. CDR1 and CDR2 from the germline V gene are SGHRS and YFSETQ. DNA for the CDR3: TGCGCCAGCAGCTGGACAGGGGGCGAGGATGGCTACACCTTC. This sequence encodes CASSWTGGEDGYTF.

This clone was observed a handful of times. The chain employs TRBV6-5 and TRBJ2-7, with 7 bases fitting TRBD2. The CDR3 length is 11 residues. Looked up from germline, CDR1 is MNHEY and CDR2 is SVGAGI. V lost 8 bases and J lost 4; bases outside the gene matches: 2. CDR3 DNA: TGTGCCAGCGTGGGAGGGTACGAGCAGTACTTC. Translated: CASVGGYEQYF.

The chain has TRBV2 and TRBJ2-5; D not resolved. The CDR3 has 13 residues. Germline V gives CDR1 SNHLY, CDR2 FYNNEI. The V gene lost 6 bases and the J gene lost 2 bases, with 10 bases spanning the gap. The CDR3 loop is CASRQDQQETQYF. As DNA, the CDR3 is TGTGCCAGCAGACAAGATCAACAAGAGACCCAGTACTTC.

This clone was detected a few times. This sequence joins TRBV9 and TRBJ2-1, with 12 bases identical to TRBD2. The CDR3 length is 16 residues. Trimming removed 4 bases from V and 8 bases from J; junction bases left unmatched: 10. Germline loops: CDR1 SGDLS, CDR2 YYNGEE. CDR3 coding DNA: TGTGCCAGCAGCCCCTCTAGACTAGCGGGAGCCGATGAGCAGTTCTTC. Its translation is CASSPSRLAGADEQFF. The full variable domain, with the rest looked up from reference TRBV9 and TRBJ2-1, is DSGVTQTPKHLITATGQRVTLRCSPRSGDLSVYWYQQSLDQGLQFLIQYYNGEERAKGNILERFSAQQFPDLHSELNLSSLELGDSALYFCASSPSRLAGADEQFFGPGTRLTVL.

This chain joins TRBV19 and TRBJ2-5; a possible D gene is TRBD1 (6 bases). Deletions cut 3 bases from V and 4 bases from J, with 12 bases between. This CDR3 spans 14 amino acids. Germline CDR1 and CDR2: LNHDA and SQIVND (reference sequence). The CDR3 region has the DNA TGTGCCAGTAGTATTACTGGGGGCGGAGAGACCCAGTACTTC. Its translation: CASSITGGGETQYF.

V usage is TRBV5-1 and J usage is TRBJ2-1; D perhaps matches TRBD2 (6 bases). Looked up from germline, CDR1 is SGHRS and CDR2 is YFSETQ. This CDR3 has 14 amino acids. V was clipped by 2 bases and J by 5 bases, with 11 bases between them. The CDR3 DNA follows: TGCGCCAGCAGCTTCCGGGACTTGGACAATGAGCAGTTCTTC. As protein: CASSFRDLDNEQFF.

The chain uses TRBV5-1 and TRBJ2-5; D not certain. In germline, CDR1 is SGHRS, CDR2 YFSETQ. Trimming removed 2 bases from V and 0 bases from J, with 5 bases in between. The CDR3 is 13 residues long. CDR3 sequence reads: CASSFGDQETQYF. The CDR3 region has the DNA TGCGCCAGCAGCTTTGGAGACCAAGAGACCCAGTACTTC.